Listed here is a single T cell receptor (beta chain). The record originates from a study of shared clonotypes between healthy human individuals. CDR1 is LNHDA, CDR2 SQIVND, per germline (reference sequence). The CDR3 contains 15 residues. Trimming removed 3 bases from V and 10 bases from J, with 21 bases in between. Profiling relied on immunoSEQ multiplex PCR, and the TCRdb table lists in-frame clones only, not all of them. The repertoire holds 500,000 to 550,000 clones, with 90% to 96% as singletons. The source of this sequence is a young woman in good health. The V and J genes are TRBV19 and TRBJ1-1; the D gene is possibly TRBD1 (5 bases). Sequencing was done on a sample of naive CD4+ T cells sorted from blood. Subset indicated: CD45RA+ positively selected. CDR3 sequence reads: CASSIPDSRTRGAFF. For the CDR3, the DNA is TGTGCCAGTAGTATCCCCGACAGTCGAACTCGTGGAGCTTTCTTT. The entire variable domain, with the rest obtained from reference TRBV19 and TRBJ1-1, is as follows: DGGITQSPKYLFRKEGQNVTLSCEQNLNHDAMYWYRQDPGQGLRLIYYSQIVNDFQKGDIAEGYSVSREKKESFPLTVTSAQKNPTAFYLCASSIPDSRTRGAFFGQGTRLTVV.